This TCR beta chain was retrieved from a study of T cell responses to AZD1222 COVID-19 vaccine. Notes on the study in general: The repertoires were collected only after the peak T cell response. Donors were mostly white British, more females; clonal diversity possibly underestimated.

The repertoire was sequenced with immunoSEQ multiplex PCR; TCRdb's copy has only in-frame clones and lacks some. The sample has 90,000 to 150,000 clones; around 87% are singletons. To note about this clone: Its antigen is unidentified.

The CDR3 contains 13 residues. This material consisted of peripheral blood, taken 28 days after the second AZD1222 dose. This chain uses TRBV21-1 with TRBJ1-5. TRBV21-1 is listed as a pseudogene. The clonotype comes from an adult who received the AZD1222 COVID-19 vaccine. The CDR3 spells CASSKRGNQPQHF. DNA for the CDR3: TGTGCCAGCAGCAAAAGGGGCAATCAGCCCCAGCATTTT.